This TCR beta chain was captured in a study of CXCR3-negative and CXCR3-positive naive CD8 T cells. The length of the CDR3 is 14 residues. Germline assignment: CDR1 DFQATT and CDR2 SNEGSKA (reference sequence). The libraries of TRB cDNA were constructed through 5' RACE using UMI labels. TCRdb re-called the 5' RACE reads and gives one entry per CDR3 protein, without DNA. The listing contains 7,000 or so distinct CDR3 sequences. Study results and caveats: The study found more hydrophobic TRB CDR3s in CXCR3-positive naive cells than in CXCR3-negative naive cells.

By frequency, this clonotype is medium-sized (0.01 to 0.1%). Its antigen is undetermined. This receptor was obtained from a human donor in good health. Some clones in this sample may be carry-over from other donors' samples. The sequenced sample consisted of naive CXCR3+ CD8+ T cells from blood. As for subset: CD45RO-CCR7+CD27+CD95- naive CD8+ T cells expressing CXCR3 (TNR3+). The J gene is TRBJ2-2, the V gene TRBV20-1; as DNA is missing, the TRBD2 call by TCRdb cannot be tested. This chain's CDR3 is CSARVRENTGELFF.